This T cell receptor beta chain was recorded in a study of OX40 agonist ivuxolimab in advanced cancers. As for the study in general: Of the participants, approximately 36% had some prior anti-PD-1, anti-PD-L1 or anti-CTLA-4 therapy, which was allowed. General study points: The antigen specificity of the peripheral T cells (those that were expanded) was not determined. Among the least clonally expanded were partial responders at 0.1-3.0 mg/kg.

In the case of this clone: Its antigen remains unknown.

Germline V CDR1 and CDR2: ENHRY, SYGVKD. The V end was cut by 6 bases, the J end by 7 bases, with 13 bases between. The CDR3 consists of 12 residues. Patients were ruled out by autoimmune disease history or systemic immunosuppression. The table came from immunoSEQ multiplex PCR; TCRdb's copy has only in-frame clones and leaves some out. The sample holds approximately 58,000 clones; less than 95% are singletons and the top ten take roughly 0.45%. The genes are TRBV10-3 and TRBJ2-7; D not resolved. Source: CD4+ or CD8+ T cells sorted from blood, taken in a trial of the OX40 agonist ivuxolimab. The sequence came from an adult with an advanced solid tumor such as melanoma, head and neck, liver or kidney cancer. The CDR3 DNA is TGTGCCATCAGCCGCTCAGATGGGGAGCAGTACTTC. It translates to CAISRSDGEQYF.